Listed here are 3 T cell receptor beta chains from one sample, sequenced in a study of cytomegalovirus exposure and HLA in healthy donors. Both 60 Vbeta primers and 13 Jbeta primers went into the PCR. Sequenced by immunoSEQ multiplex PCR; TCRdb stores in-frame clones only, minus some. The table lists 150,000 or so clones, approximately 80% of them singletons. The source material was PBMCs. These receptors were taken from a man aged 50 or older in good health and CMV-seronegative.

The chain joins TRBV19 to TRBJ1-5; D is ambiguous. This CDR3 region has 14 residues. Looked up from germline, CDR1 is LNHDA and CDR2 is SQIVND (reference sequence). Trimming left V 6 bases short and J 0 bases short, with 9 bases between. CDR3 amino acids: CASSREGSNQPQHF. CDR3 in DNA: TGTGCCAGTAGCCGGGAAGGTAGCAATCAGCCCCAGCATTTT.

This sequence joins TRBV7-3 and TRBJ2-2, with D uncertain. Germline V lookup: CDR1 SGHTA, CDR2 FQGTGA. The CDR3 has 14 amino acids. V was trimmed by 2 bases and J by 3 bases, leaving 7 bases between them. The CDR3: CASSLEAHTGELFF. The DNA of the CDR3 is TGTGCCAGCAGCTTAGAGGCGCACACCGGGGAGCTGTTTTTT.

J is TRBJ2-2 and V is TRBV7-3; 7 bases match TRBD2. The CDR3 covers 17 residues. V shed 3 bases, J shed 0 bases, and the junction held 7 bases outside the gene matches. Germline CDR1 is SGHTA and CDR2 is FQGTGA. The CDR3 is CASSLGVTSANTGELFF. Written as DNA, the CDR3 is TGTGCCAGCAGCTTGGGGGTTACTAGCGCGAACACCGGGGAGCTGTTTTTT.